These T cell receptor beta chains were read from a single sample in a study of blood T cell repertoires in COVID-19. Clones were read by immunoSEQ multiplex PCR, and TCRdb kept only the in-frame ones, dropping some. The data hold some 130,000 clones, with approximately 70% observed a single time. The sample was peripheral blood. These receptor sequences come from a woman between 65 and 79 years old with acute or convalescent COVID-19. CDR3s include the opening cysteine and the closing phenylalanine or tryptophan. Fields, in order: V gene, J gene, CDR3 protein.

V: TRBV18
J: TRBJ1-4
CDR3: CASSQGENEKLFF

V: TRBV2
J: TRBJ1-2
CDR3: CASSEAARGYGYTF

V: TRBV21-1
J: TRBJ2-5
CDR3: CASSSLSTSGRKETQYF

V: TRBV5-4
J: TRBJ1-1
CDR3: CASSGGASRRNTEAFF

V: TRBV7-8
J: TRBJ2-2
CDR3: CASSLGGGRRTGELFF

V: TRBV6-5
J: TRBJ1-5
CDR3: CASRLGRGGYQPQHF

V: TRBV6-6
J: TRBJ1-2
CDR3: CASSYSSGLNYGYTF

V: TRBV7-9
J: TRBJ1-2
CDR3: CASSGGTETYYGYTF

V: TRBV19
J: TRBJ1-1
CDR3: CASSPREGRGISTEAFF

V: TRBV28
J: TRBJ2-5
CDR3: CASSLQDRRGETQYF

V: TRBV5-4
J: TRBJ2-1
CDR3: CASSFYGRGNEQFF

V: TRBV9
J: TRBJ1-1
CDR3: CASSVAKGGLNTEAFF

V: TRBV30
J: TRBJ1-2
CDR3: CAWSRQSDGYTF